The rows below give T cell receptor beta chains drawn from one sample of a study. MiXCR was run by TCRdb on the 5' RACE reads, yielding one entry per CDR3 protein. The sample yields about 3,000 distinct CDR3 sequences, about 7% seen once. Sequenced material: total memory T cells from blood PBMCs. The receptors come from a female donor with HIV. Both conserved end residues are part of each CDR3. Each record gives: D gene, J gene, V gene, clone size, CDR3 protein, CDR3 DNA. D genes are given only for firm matches. Clone size appears in some rows only: once, few, many, or a class for an expanded clone.

D: NA; J: TRBJ1-2; V: TRBV6-1; size: medium-sized; CDR3: CASSEARRYGYTF; DNA: TGTGCCAGCAGTGAAGCCCGGCGTTATGGCTACACCTTC
D: NA; J: TRBJ1-1; V: TRBV7-2; size: medium-sized; CDR3: CASSLVRGANTEAFF; DNA: TGTGCCAGCAGCTTAGTTCGGGGGGCAAACACTGAAGCTTTCTTT
D: TRBD1; J: TRBJ2-3; V: TRBV7-2; size: medium-sized; CDR3: CASSAYRGRVDTQYF; DNA: TGTGCCAGCAGCGCCTACAGGGGGCGCGTAGATACGCAGTATTTT
D: TRBD1; J: TRBJ1-6; V: TRBV13; size: medium-sized; CDR3: CASSSSGQGYSPLHF; DNA: TGTGCCAGCAGCTCCTCGGGACAGGGATATTCACCCCTCCACTTT
D: NA; J: TRBJ2-1; V: TRBV10-3; size: medium-sized; CDR3: CAIRASVGDYNEQFF; DNA: TGTGCCATCAGAGCCAGTGTTGGGGACTACAATGAGCAGTTCTTC
D: TRBD1; J: TRBJ1-2; V: TRBV7-2; size: few; CDR3: CASSSDRGLRYGYTF; DNA: TGTGCCAGCAGCTCCGACAGGGGGCTGCGCTATGGCTACACCTTC
D: TRBD2; J: TRBJ2-1; V: TRBV10-3; size: few; CDR3: CAISAGTSGGSSSYNEQFF; DNA: TGTGCCATCAGTGCCGGGACTAGCGGGGGATCGAGCTCCTACAATGAGCAGTTCTTC
D: NA; J: TRBJ1-5; V: TRBV15; size: NA; CDR3: CATSREAQAGNQPQHF; DNA: TGTGCCACCAGCAGAGAGGCCCAAGCCGGCAATCAGCCCCAGCATTTT
D: TRBD1; J: TRBJ1-1; V: TRBV12-3/TRBV12-4; size: NA; CDR3: CASSPRQGRGESMGTEAFF; DNA: TGTGCCAGCAGCCCTAGACAGGGTCGGGGAGAATCAATGGGCACTGAAGCTTTCTTT
D: NA; J: TRBJ2-6; V: TRBV30; size: few; CDR3: CAWDSGANVLTF; DNA: TGTGCCTGGGATTCTGGGGCCAACGTCCTGACTTTC
D: TRBD2; J: TRBJ2-3; V: TRBV13; size: medium-sized; CDR3: CASSPGLAASTDTQYF; DNA: TGTGCCAGCAGCCCCGGACTAGCGGCTAGCACAGATACGCAGTATTTT
D: NA; J: TRBJ2-5; V: TRBV7-2; size: few; CDR3: CVSSLGAPETQYF; DNA: TGTGTCAGCAGCTTAGGGGCGCCAGAGACCCAGTACTTC
D: NA; J: TRBJ1-6; V: TRBV7-7; size: medium-sized; CDR3: CASSPRPNSPLHF; DNA: TGTGCCAGCAGCCCTAGGCCAAATTCACCCCTCCACTTT
D: NA; J: TRBJ1-3; V: TRBV10-3; size: few; CDR3: CAISGTGNTIYF; DNA: TGTGCCATCAGTGGTACAGGTAACACCATATATTTT
D: TRBD1; J: TRBJ1-2; V: TRBV5-5; size: medium-sized; CDR3: CASSIRQGDPYGYTF; DNA: TGTGCCAGCAGCATCAGACAGGGGGACCCCTATGGCTACACCTTC
D: TRBD1; J: TRBJ1-2; V: TRBV5-5; size: NA; CDR3: CASSLARDRGGYTF; DNA: TGTGCCAGCAGCTTGGCCCGGGACAGGGGAGGCTACACCTTC
D: NA; J: TRBJ1-1; V: TRBV10-3; size: few; CDR3: CAISEGLPLSTEAFF; DNA: TGTGCCATCAGTGAGGGGCTCCCCTTGAGTACTGAAGCTTTCTTT
D: TRBD1; J: TRBJ2-4; V: TRBV20-1; size: medium-sized; CDR3: CSASAGGKGDF; DNA: TGCAGTGCTAGCGCAGGGGGCAAGGGGGACTTC
D: NA; J: TRBJ1-1; V: TRBV15; size: large; CDR3: CATKRQLLNTEAFF; DNA: TGTGCCACCAAGCGACAGCTTTTGAACACTGAAGCTTTCTTT
D: TRBD1; J: TRBJ1-4; V: TRBV7-6; size: few; CDR3: CASNSGTANEKLFF; DNA: TGTGCCAGTAACTCGGGGACAGCTAATGAAAAACTGTTTTTT
D: NA; J: TRBJ2-3; V: TRBV12-3/TRBV12-4; size: few; CDR3: CASSLIGTDTQYF; DNA: TGTGCCAGCAGTTTAATAGGGACAGATACGCAGTATTTT
D: TRBD1; J: TRBJ1-3; V: TRBV7-9; size: NA; CDR3: CASSHPGQGSGNTIYF; DNA: TGTGCCAGCAGTCATCCGGGACAGGGGTCCGGAAACACCATATATTTT
D: NA; J: TRBJ1-6; V: TRBV2; size: medium-sized; CDR3: CASVPTAYNSPLHF; DNA: TGTGCCAGCGTCCCGACGGCCTATAATTCACCCCTCCACTTT
D: NA; J: TRBJ1-2; V: TRBV6-5; size: NA; CDR3: CASSYSTNGDGYTF; DNA: TGTGCCAGCAGTTACTCGACTAACGGCGATGGCTACACCTTC
D: NA; J: TRBJ1-4; V: TRBV12-2; size: NA; CDR3: CASSLGPTTNEKLFF; DNA: TGTGCCAGCAGCTTAGGACCGACAACTAATGAAAAACTGTTTTTT
D: NA; J: TRBJ1-2; V: TRBV30; size: large; CDR3: CAWSVRQNYGYTF; DNA: TGTGCCTGGAGTGTCCGGCAAAACTATGGCTACACCTTC
D: NA; J: TRBJ2-2; V: TRBV5-1; size: NA; CDR3: CASSSGQNTGELFF; DNA: TGCGCCAGCAGCTCAGGGCAGAACACCGGGGAGCTGTTTTTT
D: TRBD1; J: TRBJ2-1; V: TRBV10-3; size: medium-sized; CDR3: CAITPGQNNEQFF; DNA: TGTGCCATCACTCCGGGACAGAACAATGAGCAGTTCTTC
D: NA; J: TRBJ1-1; V: TRBV29-1; size: medium-sized; CDR3: CSVGQNTEAFF; DNA: TGCAGCGTTGGACAGAACACTGAAGCTTTCTTT
D: TRBD2; J: TRBJ2-5; V: TRBV15; size: medium-sized; CDR3: CATSSGRMETQYF; DNA: TGTGCCACCAGCAGCGGGAGGATGGAGACCCAGTACTTC
D: TRBD1; J: TRBJ1-1; V: TRBV15; size: medium-sized; CDR3: CATTLGTVNTEAFF; DNA: TGTGCCACCACTCTAGGGACAGTGAACACTGAAGCTTTCTTT
D: TRBD1; J: TRBJ1-2; V: TRBV30; size: large; CDR3: CAWSVLRLGTGGYTF; DNA: TGTGCCTGGAGTGTACTCCGCTTGGGGACAGGTGGCTACACCTTC
D: NA; J: TRBJ1-1; V: TRBV7-2; size: few; CDR3: CASSSDVGATEAFF; DNA: TGTGCCAGCAGCTCAGACGTAGGGGCCACTGAAGCTTTCTTT
D: NA; J: TRBJ1-2; V: TRBV12-3/TRBV12-4; size: NA; CDR3: CASSLDGVVYTF; DNA: TGTGCCAGCAGTTTGGACGGCGTTGTCTACACCTTC
D: TRBD1; J: TRBJ1-1; V: TRBV5-6; size: large; CDR3: CASTTGQHITEAFF; DNA: TGTGCCAGCACCACGGGACAGCATATTACTGAAGCTTTCTTT
D: TRBD1; J: TRBJ1-1; V: TRBV30; size: large; CDR3: CAWNRGTGGGTEAFF; DNA: TGTGCCTGGAATAGGGGGACAGGGGGCGGCACTGAAGCTTTCTTT
D: NA; J: TRBJ2-5; V: TRBV11-2; size: few; CDR3: CASSLQIREETQYF; DNA: TGTGCCAGCAGCTTACAAATAAGGGAAGAGACCCAGTACTTC
D: TRBD1; J: TRBJ1-5; V: TRBV12-3/TRBV12-4; size: few; CDR3: CASRHRGEGRDQPQHF; DNA: TGTGCCAGCAGGCACAGGGGAGAGGGTCGTGATCAGCCCCAGCATTTT
D: NA; J: TRBJ2-3; V: TRBV19; size: few; CDR3: CASNRASTDTQYF; DNA: TGTGCCAGTAACAGAGCCAGCACAGATACGCAGTATTTT
D: TRBD1; J: TRBJ2-1; V: TRBV7-9; size: few; CDR3: CASSHLPGQGRYEQFF; DNA: TGTGCCAGCAGCCATTTGCCGGGACAGGGAAGATATGAGCAGTTCTTC
D: NA; J: TRBJ1-6; V: TRBV6-9; size: large; CDR3: CASSYLGGLHF; DNA: TGTGCCAGCAGTTATTTGGGAGGCCTCCACTTT
D: TRBD1; J: TRBJ1-5; V: TRBV12-3/TRBV12-4; size: few; CDR3: CASRTFGQGSSNQPQHF; DNA: TGTGCCAGTCGCACCTTCGGACAGGGCTCCAGCAATCAGCCCCAGCATTTT